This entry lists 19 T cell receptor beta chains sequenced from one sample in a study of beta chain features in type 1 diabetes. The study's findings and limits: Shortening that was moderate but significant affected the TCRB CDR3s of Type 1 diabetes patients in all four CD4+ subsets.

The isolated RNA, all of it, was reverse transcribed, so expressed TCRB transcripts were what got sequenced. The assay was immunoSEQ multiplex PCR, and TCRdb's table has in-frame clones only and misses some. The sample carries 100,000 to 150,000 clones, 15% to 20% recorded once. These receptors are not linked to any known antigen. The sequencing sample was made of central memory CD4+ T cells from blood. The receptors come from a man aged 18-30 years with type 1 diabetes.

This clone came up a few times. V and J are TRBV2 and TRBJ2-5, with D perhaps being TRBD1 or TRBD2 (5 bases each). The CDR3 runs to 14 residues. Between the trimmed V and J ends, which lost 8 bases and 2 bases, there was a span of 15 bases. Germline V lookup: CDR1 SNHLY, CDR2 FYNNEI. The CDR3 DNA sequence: TGTGCCAGCGTCTTCGGGACGGCTCAAGAGACCCAGTACTTC. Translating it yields CASVFGTAQETQYF.

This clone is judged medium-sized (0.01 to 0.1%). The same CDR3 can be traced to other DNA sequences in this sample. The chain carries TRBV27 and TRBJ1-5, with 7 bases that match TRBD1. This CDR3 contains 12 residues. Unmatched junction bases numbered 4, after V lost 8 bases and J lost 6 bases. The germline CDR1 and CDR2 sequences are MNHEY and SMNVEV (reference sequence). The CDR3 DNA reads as TGTGCCAGCCAGGGGGTTGGTCAGCCCCAGCATTTT. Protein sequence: CASQGVGQPQHF.

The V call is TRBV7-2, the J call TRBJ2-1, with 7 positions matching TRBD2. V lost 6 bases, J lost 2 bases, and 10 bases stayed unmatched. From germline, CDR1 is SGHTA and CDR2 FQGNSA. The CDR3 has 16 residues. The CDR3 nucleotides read TGTGCCAGCAGTCTAATCAGCGGGGTCACCTACAATGAGCAGTTCTTC. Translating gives CASSLISGVTYNEQFF.

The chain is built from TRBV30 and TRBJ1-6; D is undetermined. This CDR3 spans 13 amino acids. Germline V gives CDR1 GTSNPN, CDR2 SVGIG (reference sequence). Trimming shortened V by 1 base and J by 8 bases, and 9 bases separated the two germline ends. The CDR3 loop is CAWSEHQDSPLHF. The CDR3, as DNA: TGTGCCTGGAGTGAGCACCAGGATTCACCCCTCCACTTT.

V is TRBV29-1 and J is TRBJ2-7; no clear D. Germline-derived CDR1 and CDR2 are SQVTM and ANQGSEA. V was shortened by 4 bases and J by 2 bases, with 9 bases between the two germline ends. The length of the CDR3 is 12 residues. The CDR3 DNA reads TGCAGCGTTGTCGACCCTACCTACGAGCAGTACTTC. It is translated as CSVVDPTYEQYF.

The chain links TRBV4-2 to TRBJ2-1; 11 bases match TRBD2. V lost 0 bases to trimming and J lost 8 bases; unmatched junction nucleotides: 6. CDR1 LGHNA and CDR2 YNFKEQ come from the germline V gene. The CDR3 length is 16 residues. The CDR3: CASSQDFTSGSHEQFF. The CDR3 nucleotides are TGTGCCAGCAGCCAAGATTTCACTAGCGGGAGCCATGAGCAGTTCTTC.

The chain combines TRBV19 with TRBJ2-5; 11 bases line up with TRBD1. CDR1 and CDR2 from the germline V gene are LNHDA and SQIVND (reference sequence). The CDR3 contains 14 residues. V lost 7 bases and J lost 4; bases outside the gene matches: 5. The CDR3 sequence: CASNPGTGGETQYF. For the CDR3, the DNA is TGTGCCAGTAATCCGGGGACAGGGGGAGAGACCCAGTACTTC.

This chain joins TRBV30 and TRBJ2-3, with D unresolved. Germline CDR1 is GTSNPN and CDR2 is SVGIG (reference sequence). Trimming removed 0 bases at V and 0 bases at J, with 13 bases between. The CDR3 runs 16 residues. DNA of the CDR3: TGTGCCTGGAGTGTACAGTGGGCATCTAGCACAGATACGCAGTATTTT. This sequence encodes CAWSVQWASSTDTQYF.

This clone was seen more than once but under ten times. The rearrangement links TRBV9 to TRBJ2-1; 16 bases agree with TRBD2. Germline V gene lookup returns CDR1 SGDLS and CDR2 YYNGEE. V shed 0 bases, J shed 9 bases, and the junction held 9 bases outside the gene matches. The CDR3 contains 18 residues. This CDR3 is CASSVERSGTSGRGEQFF. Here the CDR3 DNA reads TGTGCCAGCAGCGTAGAACGGTCCGGGACTAGCGGGAGGGGTGAGCAGTTCTTC.

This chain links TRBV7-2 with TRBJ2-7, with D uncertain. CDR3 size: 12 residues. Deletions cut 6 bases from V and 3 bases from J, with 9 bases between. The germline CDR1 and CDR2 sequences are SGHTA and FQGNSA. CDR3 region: CASSGPGYEQYF. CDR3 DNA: TGTGCCAGCAGTGGCCCAGGCTACGAGCAGTACTTC. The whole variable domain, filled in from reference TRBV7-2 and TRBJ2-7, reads GAGVSQSPSNKVTEKGKDVELRCDPISGHTALYWYRQSLGQGLEFLIYFQGNSAPDKSGLPSDRFSAERTGGSVSTLTIQRTQQEDSAVYLCASSGPGYEQYFGPGTRLTVT.

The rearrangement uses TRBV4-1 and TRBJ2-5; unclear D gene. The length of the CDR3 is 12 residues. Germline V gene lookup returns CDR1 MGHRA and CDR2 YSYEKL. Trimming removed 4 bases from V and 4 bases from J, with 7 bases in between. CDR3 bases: TGCGCCAGCAGCCCATTAGGAGAGACCCAGTACTTC. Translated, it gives CASSPLGETQYF.

The CDR3 reads CASSITGTVFPLGTQYF. In nucleotides, the CDR3 is TGTGCCAGCAGCATAACCGGGACAGTATTCCCTTTGGGGACCCAGTACTTC. This sequence joins TRBV5-5 and TRBJ2-5, with 7 bases that match TRBD1. The germline V gene encodes CDR1 SGHKS and CDR2 YYEKEE (reference sequence). CDR3 length: 17 residues. J lost 7 bases, V lost 4 bases, and 19 bases had no gene match. Variable domain in full (rest from reference TRBV5-5 and TRBJ2-5): DAGVTQSPTHLIKTRGQQVTLRCSPISGHKSVSWYQQVLGQGPQFIFQYYEKEERGRGNFPDRFSARQFPNYSSELNVNALLLGDSALYLCASSITGTVFPLGTQYFGPGTRLLVL.

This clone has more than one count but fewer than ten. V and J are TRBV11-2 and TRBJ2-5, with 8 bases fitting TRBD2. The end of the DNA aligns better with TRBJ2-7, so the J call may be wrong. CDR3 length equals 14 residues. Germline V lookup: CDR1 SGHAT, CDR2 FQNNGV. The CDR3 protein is CASRSSGGGYEQYF. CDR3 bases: TGTGCCAGCAGATCAAGCGGGGGCGGGTACGAGCAGTACTTC.

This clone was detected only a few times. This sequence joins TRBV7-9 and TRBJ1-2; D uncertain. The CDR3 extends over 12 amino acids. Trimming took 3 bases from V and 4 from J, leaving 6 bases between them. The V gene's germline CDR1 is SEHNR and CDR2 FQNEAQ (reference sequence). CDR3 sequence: CASSFDGYGYTF. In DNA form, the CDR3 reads TGTGCCAGCAGCTTCGACGGCTATGGCTACACCTTC.

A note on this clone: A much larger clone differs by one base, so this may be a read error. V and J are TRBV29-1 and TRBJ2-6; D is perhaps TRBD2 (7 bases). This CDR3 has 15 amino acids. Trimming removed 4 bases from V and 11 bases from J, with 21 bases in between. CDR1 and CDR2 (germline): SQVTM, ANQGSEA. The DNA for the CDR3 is TGCAGCGTTGTATGGAGGGAGGGACATCTTGACGTCCTGACTTTC. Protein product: CSVVWREGHLDVLTF.

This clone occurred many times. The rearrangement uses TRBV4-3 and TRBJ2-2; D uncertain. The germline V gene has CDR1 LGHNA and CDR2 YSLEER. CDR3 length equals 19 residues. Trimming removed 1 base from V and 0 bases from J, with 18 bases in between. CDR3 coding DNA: TGCGCCAGCAGCCAAGTAGGGTTTTTTGGGCCCCCGAACACCGGGGAGCTGTTTTTT. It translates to CASSQVGFFGPPNTGELFF.

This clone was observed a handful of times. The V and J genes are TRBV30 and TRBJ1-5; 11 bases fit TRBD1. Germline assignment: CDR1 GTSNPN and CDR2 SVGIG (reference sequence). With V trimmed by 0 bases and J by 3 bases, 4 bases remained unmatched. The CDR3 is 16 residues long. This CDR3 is CAWSVGTGGHNQPQHF. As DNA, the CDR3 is TGTGCCTGGAGTGTAGGGACAGGGGGGCACAATCAGCCCCAGCATTTT.

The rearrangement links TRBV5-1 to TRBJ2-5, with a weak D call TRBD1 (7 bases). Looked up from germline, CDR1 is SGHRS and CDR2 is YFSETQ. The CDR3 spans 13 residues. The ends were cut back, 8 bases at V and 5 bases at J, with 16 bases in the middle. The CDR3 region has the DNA TGCGCCAGTTGCCCCTCAGGGGGGGAGACCCAGTACTTC. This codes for CASCPSGGETQYF.

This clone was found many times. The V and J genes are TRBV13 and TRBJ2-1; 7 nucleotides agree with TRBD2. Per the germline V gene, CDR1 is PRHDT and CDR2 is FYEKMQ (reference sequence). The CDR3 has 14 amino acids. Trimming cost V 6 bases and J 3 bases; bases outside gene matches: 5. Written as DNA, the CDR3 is TGTGCCAGCAGATCTACTAGCGACTACAATGAGCAGTTCTTC. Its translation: CASRSTSDYNEQFF.